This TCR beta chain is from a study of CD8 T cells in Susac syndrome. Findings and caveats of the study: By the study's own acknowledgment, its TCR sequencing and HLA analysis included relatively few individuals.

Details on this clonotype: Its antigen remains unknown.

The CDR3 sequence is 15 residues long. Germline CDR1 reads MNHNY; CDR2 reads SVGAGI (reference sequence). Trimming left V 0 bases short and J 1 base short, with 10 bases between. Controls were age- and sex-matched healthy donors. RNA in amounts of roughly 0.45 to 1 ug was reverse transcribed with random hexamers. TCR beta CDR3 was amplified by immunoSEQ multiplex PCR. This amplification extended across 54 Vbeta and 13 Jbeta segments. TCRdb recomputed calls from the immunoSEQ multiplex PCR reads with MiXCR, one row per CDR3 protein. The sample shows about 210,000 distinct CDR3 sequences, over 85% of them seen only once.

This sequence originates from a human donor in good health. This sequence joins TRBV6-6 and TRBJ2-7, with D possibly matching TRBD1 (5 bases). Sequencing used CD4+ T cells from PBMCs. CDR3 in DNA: TGTGCCAGCAGTTACTCCAGGGTTATTTCCTACGAGCAGTACTTC. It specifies CASSYSRVISYEQYF.